Listed below are T cell receptor beta chains from one sample, sequenced in a study of blood T cell repertoires in COVID-19. Some clones are missing from TCRdb's copy, which holds only in-frame ones; the method was immunoSEQ multiplex PCR. The sample lists about 270,000 clones; around 87% were seen once. The source material was peripheral blood. All receptors come from a woman aged 45-60 years with acute or convalescent COVID-19. Each CDR3 is given with its conserved first and last residue. The D gene is left open where the match is weak. Where a row states a size, it is once, few, many or the class of an expanded clone; other rows omit it.

clone_size | d_call | j_call | v_call | cdr3_aa | cdr3_nt
. | . | TRBJ1-5 | TRBV30 | CAWSVRGGGNQPQHF | TGTGCCTGGAGTGTAAGGGGCGGTGGCAATCAGCCCCAGCATTTT
. | . | TRBJ1-2 | TRBV29-1 | CSVATPYYGYTF | TGCAGCGTCGCGACACCGTACTATGGCTACACCTTC
. | . | TRBJ2-2 | TRBV4-2 | CASSTTSANTGELFF | TGTGCCAGCAGTACAACGTCAGCGAACACCGGGGAGCTGTTTTTT
. | . | TRBJ2-7 | TRBV18 | CASSPPSAEQYF | TGTGCCAGCTCACCACCTAGCGCCGAGCAGTACTTC
. | TRBD1 | TRBJ2-2 | TRBV7-3 | CASSYSLRDRGITGELFF | TGTGCCAGCAGCTACTCCCTCCGGGACAGGGGAATAACCGGGGAGCTGTTTTTT
. | TRBD1 | TRBJ2-1 | TRBV29-1 | CSVQNRGLKEFF | TGCAGCGTCCAGAACAGGGGGCTCAAGGAGTTCTTC
few | . | TRBJ2-1 | TRBV7-8 | CASSWAAYNEQFF | TGTGCCAGCAGCTGGGCTGCCTACAATGAGCAGTTCTTC
. | . | TRBJ1-3 | TRBV6-5 | CASTDGNTIYF | TGTGCCAGCACAGATGGAAACACCATATATTTT
. | . | TRBJ2-3 | TRBV28 | CASSTGGVSTDTQYF | TGTGCCAGCAGTACAGGGGGGGTCAGCACAGATACGCAGTATTTT
. | TRBD2 | TRBJ2-5 | TRBV9 | CASSVGAGETQYF | TGTGCCAGCAGCGTAGGAGCGGGGGAGACCCAGTACTTC
. | TRBD2 | TRBJ2-5 | TRBV7-2 | CASSLARGGLAELETQYF | TGTGCCAGCAGCTTAGCTAGGGGAGGACTAGCGGAGTTAGAGACCCAGTACTTC
. | . | TRBJ2-5 | TRBV12-3/TRBV12-4 | CASSSTSETQYF | TGTGCCAGCAGCTCGACTAGTGAGACCCAGTACTTC
few | . | TRBJ1-5 | TRBV28 | CASADPGGYSNQPQHF | TGTGCCAGCGCAGACCCGGGGGGCTATAGCAATCAGCCCCAGCATTTT
. | . | TRBJ2-2 | TRBV9 | CASSVGATNTGELFF | TGTGCCAGCAGCGTAGGGGCTACGAACACCGGGGAGCTGTTTTTT
. | TRBD1 | TRBJ2-5 | TRBV4-3 | CASSQGTGSGTQETQYF | TGCGCCAGCAGCCAAGGGACAGGGTCGGGCACACAAGAGACCCAGTACTTC
. | . | TRBJ1-2 | TRBV9 | CASSPAGTGNYGYTF | TGTGCCAGCAGCCCTGCTGGGACTGGGAACTATGGCTACACCTTC
. | TRBD1 | TRBJ2-7 | TRBV7-8 | CASSRQGAGEQYF | TGTGCCAGCAGTCGTCAGGGGGCGGGCGAGCAGTACTTC
. | TRBD2 | TRBJ2-1 | TRBV28 | CASSLTSGRFNPYNEQFF | TGTGCCAGCAGCTTGACTAGCGGGAGGTTTAACCCCTACAATGAGCAGTTCTTC
. | . | TRBJ2-7 | TRBV19 | CASSRRQALSYEQYF | TGTGCCAGTAGTCGGCGACAGGCATTATCCTACGAGCAGTACTTC
. | . | TRBJ2-6 | TRBV5-1 | CASSQDGLPSGANVLTF | TGCGCCAGCAGCCAGGACGGACTTCCCTCTGGGGCCAACGTCCTGACTTTC
. | TRBD2 | TRBJ2-1 | TRBV9 | CASSVTSGSYNEQFF | TGTGCCAGCAGCGTTACTAGCGGGAGTTACAATGAGCAGTTCTTC
. | . | TRBJ1-1 | TRBV14 | CASSQEGGTLNTEAFF | TGTGCCAGCAGCCAAGAGGGCGGGACCTTGAACACTGAAGCTTTCTTT
. | TRBD1 | TRBJ2-5 | TRBV24-1 | CATSENGQVRRETQYF | TGTGCCACCAGTGAAAACGGACAGGTCCGGAGGGAGACCCAGTACTTC
. | . | TRBJ1-6 | TRBV4-3 | CASSQDGGPSPLHF | TGCGCCAGCAGCCAAGATGGGGGCCCGTCACCCCTCCACTTT
. | TRBD1 | TRBJ2-5 | TRBV28 | CASSPQQGAGQETQYF | TGTGCCAGCAGTCCTCAACAGGGGGCAGGTCAAGAGACCCAGTACTTC
. | TRBD1 | TRBJ1-2 | TRBV3-1/TRBV3-2 | CASSHFGTVLYGYTF | TGTGCCAGCAGCCACTTTGGGACAGTCTTATATGGCTACACCTTC
. | TRBD2 | TRBJ2-3 | TRBV6-4 | CASSDALAGVDTQYF | TGTGCCAGCAGTGACGCGCTAGCGGGGGTAGATACGCAGTATTTT
. | . | TRBJ1-2 | TRBV2 | CASIVRVDGYTF | TGTGCCAGCATTGTCAGGGTTGATGGCTACACCTTC
. | . | TRBJ2-3 | TRBV7-2 | CASSLVLASTDTQYF | TGTGCCAGCAGCTTAGTCCTGGCCTCCACAGATACGCAGTATTTT
. | . | TRBJ2-1 | TRBV5-4 | CASSWGADRTYNEQFF | TGTGCCAGCAGCTGGGGGGCGGACAGGACGTACAATGAGCAGTTCTTC
. | . | TRBJ2-3 | TRBV5-1 | CASSFKGGSDTQYF | TGCGCCAGCAGCTTCAAAGGGGGATCAGATACGCAGTATTTT
. | . | TRBJ2-7 | TRBV29-1 | CSVAYGRGTEQYF | TGCAGCGTCGCCTATGGGAGGGGGACCGAGCAGTACTTC
. | TRBD2 | TRBJ2-1 | TRBV28 | CASSPPGGGRVDEQFF | TGTGCCAGCAGTCCACCTGGGGGCGGGAGGGTCGATGAGCAGTTCTTC
. | TRBD2 | TRBJ2-2 | TRBV28 | CASSRALAGADGELFF | TGTGCCAGCAGCCGGGCTTTAGCGGGAGCGGACGGGGAGCTGTTTTTT
few | TRBD2 | TRBJ2-3 | TRBV27 | CASSLAENAGAADTQYF | TGTGCCAGCAGTTTAGCGGAGAATGCGGGAGCAGCGGATACGCAGTATTTT
few | TRBD1 | TRBJ1-1 | TRBV11-2 | CASSLASGGLVNTEAFF | TGTGCCAGCAGCTTAGCATCAGGGGGCTTAGTGAACACTGAAGCTTTCTTT
. | . | TRBJ2-4 | TRBV7-2 | CASSLQRLRGIQYF | TGTGCCAGCAGCCTTCAACGGCTCAGGGGCATTCAGTACTTC
. | . | TRBJ1-1 | TRBV9 | CASTQGEGLDTEAFF | TGTGCCAGCACCCAAGGGGAGGGGTTGGACACTGAAGCTTTCTTT
. | TRBD1 | TRBJ1-6 | TRBV19 | CAAQGLHNSPLHF | TGTGCCGCACAGGGGCTCCATAATTCACCCCTCCACTTT
once | . | TRBJ2-3 | TRBV2 | CASSAGLGTDTQYF | TGTGCCAGCAGTGCAGGGCTTGGCACAGATACGCAGTATTTT
once | . | TRBJ2-1 | TRBV28 | CASSFRRRANSYNEQFF | TGTGCCAGCAGTTTTAGGAGGCGGGCTAACTCCTACAATGAGCAGTTCTTC
. | TRBD1 | TRBJ1-2 | TRBV19 | CASSIRQGDGYTF | TGTGCCAGTAGTATCCGGCAGGGGGACGGCTACACCTTC
. | . | TRBJ1-2 | TRBV19 | CASTLVGRSQEGYTF | TGTGCCAGTACCCTAGTGGGGCGATCCCAGGAGGGCTACACCTTC
once | TRBD1 | TRBJ1-4 | TRBV5-5 | CASRSTGVEEKLFF | TGTGCCAGCAGATCGACAGGGGTTGAGGAAAAACTGTTTTTT
. | TRBD1 | TRBJ2-7 | TRBV5-1 | CASSIQGYYEQYF | TGCGCCAGCAGTATACAGGGGTACTACGAGCAGTACTTC
. | . | TRBJ2-2 | TRBV15 | CATSRDHPGAAGELFF | TGTGCCACCAGCAGAGATCACCCAGGGGCGGCCGGGGAGCTGTTTTTT
. | TRBD2 | TRBJ2-7 | TRBV14 | CASSQGRLAASYEQYF | TGTGCCAGCAGCCAAGGTCGGCTAGCGGCATCCTACGAGCAGTACTTC
once | TRBD2 | TRBJ2-4 | TRBV7-2 | CASSLLAGGRGENIQYF | TGTGCCAGCAGCTTATTAGCGGGAGGGCGAGGGGAAAACATTCAGTACTTC